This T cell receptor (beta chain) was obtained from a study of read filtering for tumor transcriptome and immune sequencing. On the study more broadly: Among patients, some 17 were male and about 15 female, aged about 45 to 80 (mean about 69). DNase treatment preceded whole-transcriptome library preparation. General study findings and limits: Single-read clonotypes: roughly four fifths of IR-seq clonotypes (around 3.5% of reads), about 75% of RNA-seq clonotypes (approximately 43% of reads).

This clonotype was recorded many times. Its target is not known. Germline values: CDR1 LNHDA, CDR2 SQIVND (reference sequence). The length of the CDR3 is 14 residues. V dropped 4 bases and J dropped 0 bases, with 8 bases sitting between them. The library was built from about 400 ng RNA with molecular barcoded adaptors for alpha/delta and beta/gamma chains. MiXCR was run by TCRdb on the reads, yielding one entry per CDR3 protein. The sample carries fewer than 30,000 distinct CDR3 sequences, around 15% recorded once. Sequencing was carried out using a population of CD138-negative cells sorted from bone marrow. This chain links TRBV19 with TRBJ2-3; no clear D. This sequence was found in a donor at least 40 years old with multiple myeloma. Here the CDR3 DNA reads TGTGCCAGTAGTAGATGGTCTAGCACAGATACGCAGTATTTT. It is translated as CASSRWSSTDTQYF. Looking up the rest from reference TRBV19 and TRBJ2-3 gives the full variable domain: DGGITQSPKYLFRKEGQNVTLSCEQNLNHDAMYWYRQDPGQGLRLIYYSQIVNDFQKGDIAEGYSVSREKKESFPLTVTSAQKNPTAFYLCASSRWSSTDTQYFGPGTRLTVL.